Detailed here is one T cell receptor (beta chain). This clonotype was observed a handful of times. This receptor's antigen is unknown. Nothing much larger sits one base from this clone, and base qualities are not available. The data belong to a study of T cell repertoires in cytomegalovirus infection (dated by TCRdb to between 2018 and 2020). About the study as a whole: The HLA type of each donor mattered for the analysis, because public TCR beta signatures pointed to carriage of CMV infection along with the matching HLA type.

For sequencing, an Illumina HiSeq 1500 was employed. Using fastp trimming at Q25 and MiXCR clonotype assembly, TCRdb reanalyzed the public sequencing data and kept in-frame beta chains. Records with the same CDR3 protein are collapsed into one entry carrying the most frequent genes and DNA. The sample yields roughly 180,000 distinct CDR3 sequences; approximately 30% were counted once. Together, the top ten hold approximately 30% of the sample. Paper-wide results and their limitations: In the ex vivo response, HLA-C-restricted CMV-specific TCR beta clonotypes were dominant, and in two of eight donors the single most frequent clonotype came from this HLA-C-restricted group. Cumulative frequency of public TCR beta family members discriminated carriers of CMV infection plus the relevant HLA type in this cohort and an independent 352-donor cohort.

Here V drops 5 bases and J drops 7 bases, and the junction holds 13 bases not matched to any gene. The CDR3 contains 15 residues, cysteine and phenylalanine counted. Only the CDR3 portion is preserved as DNA: 45 bases, with reading frame beginning at the first base. CDR1 and CDR2, per the germline V gene (reference sequence), are MNHNY and SVGAGI. Sequenced material: PBMCs. This TCR derives from a human donor in good health (CMV status not recorded). Some clones in this sample may be carry-over from other donors' samples. The receptor chain draws on TRBV6-6 and TRBJ1-2, and TRBD1 matches 7 of the central bases. The nucleotide sequence reads TGTGCCAGCAGTCCTCGGGGAGGGGGCAGTGGTGGCTACACCTTC. It encodes CASSPRGGGSGGYTF.